These 19 T cell receptor beta chains were sequenced from one sample in a study of blood T cell repertoires in COVID-19. Some clones are missing from TCRdb's copy, which holds only in-frame ones; the method was immunoSEQ multiplex PCR. The sample carries approximately 90,000 clones, approximately 87% recorded once. Sequencing used peripheral blood. The receptors shown here come from a human donor with acute or convalescent COVID-19. The donor label of this sample is uncertain.

V is TRBV5-1 and J is TRBJ2-1, with D perhaps matching TRBD1 (5 bases). CDR3 length: 15 residues. From germline, CDR1 is SGHRS and CDR2 YFSETQ. Trimming cost V 3 bases and J 6 bases, with 16 bases left between them. The DNA for the CDR3 is TGCGCCAGCAGCTCGGCCCAAAGACAGTTCAATGAGCAGTTCTTC. It encodes CASSSAQRQFNEQFF. The variable domain in full, completed from reference TRBV5-1 and TRBJ2-1, reads KAGVTQTPRYLIKTRGQQVTLSCSPISGHRSVSWYQQTPGQGLQFLFEYFSETQRNKGNFPGRFSGRQFSNSRSEMNVSTLELGDSALYLCASSSAQRQFNEQFFGPGTRLTVL.

The V gene is TRBV10-3, the J gene TRBJ1-2; TRBD1 matches 7 bases. This CDR3 has 14 residues. V was clipped by 5 bases and J by 10 bases; unmatched bases: 13. Germline loops: CDR1 ENHRY, CDR2 SYGVKD. Here the CDR3 reads CAISQLQGRTFYTF. CDR3 sequence (DNA): TGTGCCATCAGTCAACTACAGGGGAGGACTTTCTACACCTTC.

This chain uses TRBV7-9 with TRBJ1-1, with D possibly TRBD1 on 5 matching bases. V lost 5 bases to trimming and J lost 7 bases, with 17 bases between them. The CDR3 totals 14 residues. Germline-derived CDR1 and CDR2 are SEHNR and FQNEAQ (reference sequence). Here the CDR3 reads CASSRPEGRGEAFF. The CDR3 DNA is TGTGCCAGCAGCCGCCCGGAGGGGCGGGGTGAAGCTTTCTTT.

The chain couples TRBV6-6 to TRBJ1-3; weak D call: TRBD1 (5 bases). Germline V gene data show CDR1 as MNHNY and CDR2 as SVGAGI (reference sequence). Trimming cost V 5 bases and J 2 bases, with 16 bases left between them. CDR3 size: 16 residues. The CDR3 DNA reads as TGTGCCAGCAGTCAATCCCCAGGGTTCACTGGAAACACCATATATTTT. This codes for CASSQSPGFTGNTIYF.

The rearrangement joins TRBV20-1 to TRBJ2-7; TRBD1 agrees at 8 bases. The germline V gene has CDR1 DFQATT and CDR2 SNEGSKA (reference sequence). The trim removed 3 bases at V and 2 bases at J, leaving 9 bases unmatched. The CDR3 length is 15 residues. The CDR3 DNA reads TGCAGTGCTAGTCGGAGGGGGACAGGAGCCTACGAGCAGTACTTC. Its translation is CSASRRGTGAYEQYF.

The gene calls are TRBV6-5 and TRBJ2-7; 7 bases are shared with TRBD1. Per the germline V gene, CDR1 is MNHEY and CDR2 is SVGAGI. J lost 1 base, V lost 7 bases, and 4 bases had no gene match. The CDR3 has 13 amino acids. The CDR3 sequence is CASTSRGSYEQYF. Here the CDR3 DNA reads TGTGCCAGCACCAGCAGGGGGTCCTACGAGCAGTACTTC.

The chain joins TRBV30 to TRBJ1-4; tentatively, D is TRBD1 (6 bases). This CDR3 spans 17 amino acids. The germline gives CDR1 GTSNPN, CDR2 SVGIG (reference sequence). V was cut by 1 base and J by 4 bases, with 19 bases left in between. The CDR3 protein is CAWSEYPQGWVNEKLFF. The DNA for the CDR3 is TGTGCCTGGAGTGAATACCCCCAGGGGTGGGTTAATGAAAAACTGTTTTTT.

The rearrangement links TRBV4-1 to TRBJ1-5, with D possibly TRBD1 on 6 matching bases. The V end was cut by 5 bases, the J end by 0 bases, with 11 bases between. This CDR3 is built from 15 residues. Germline CDR1 MGHRA, CDR2 YSYEKL. The CDR3 reads CASSGGHASNQPQHF. CDR3 in DNA: TGCGCCAGCAGCGGGGGACACGCTAGCAATCAGCCCCAGCATTTT.

This CDR3 reads CASSGRTSGGSLNTGELFF. The DNA of the CDR3 is TGTGCCAGCAGTGGGAGGACTAGCGGGGGGTCCTTGAACACCGGGGAGCTGTTTTTT. The chain is built from TRBV6-1 and TRBJ2-2, with 14 bases aligning to TRBD2. V was clipped by 4 bases and J by 1 base; unmatched bases: 8. Looked up from germline, CDR1 is MNHNS and CDR2 is SASEGT. The CDR3 runs to 19 residues.

This clone turned up a few times. The chain links TRBV4-3 to TRBJ2-7; weak D call: TRBD1 (6 bases). The CDR3 is 13 residues long. V was trimmed by 2 bases and J by 9 bases, leaving 14 bases between them. Germline loops: CDR1 LGHNA, CDR2 YSLEER. CDR3 DNA: TGCGCCAGCAGCCAAAACAGGGTGCAGTGGCAGTACTTC. Its translation is CASSQNRVQWQYF.

This chain connects TRBV3-1 (or the pseudogene TRBV3-2) to TRBJ1-1; 8 nucleotides match TRBD1. CDR1 and CDR2 (germline): LGHDT, YNNKEL (reference sequence). J lost 11 bases, V lost 2 bases, and 31 bases had no gene match. The CDR3 runs to 21 residues. In DNA, the CDR3 is TGTGCCAGCAGCCAAAGGAGGCCGGTTGCCTGGCCAGGGGGCACTAGAGGACGGGCTTTCTTT. Encoded protein: CASSQRRPVAWPGGTRGRAFF.

The chain carries TRBV5-6 and TRBJ1-1, with D possibly TRBD1 on 5 matching bases. V lost 1 base and J lost 1, with 11 bases in between. Germline V gene data show CDR1 as SGHDT and CDR2 as YYEEEE. The CDR3 spans 15 residues. CDR3 bases: TGTGCCAGCAGCTTGACGGGACTCCCGAACACTGAAGCTTTCTTT. It translates to CASSLTGLPNTEAFF.

The chain recombines TRBV10-3 with TRBJ2-5; D perhaps matches TRBD1 (6 bases). The CDR3 has 15 amino acids. CDR1 and CDR2 from the germline V gene are ENHRY and SYGVKD. V was shortened by 2 bases and J by 5 bases, with 15 bases between the two germline ends. CDR3 nucleotides: TGTGCCATCAGTGAGCAGACAGGCCGACGGGAGACCCAGTACTTC. It is translated as CAISEQTGRRETQYF.

V gene TRBV3-1 (or the pseudogene TRBV3-2) combines with J gene TRBJ1-1; possibly TRBD1 for D (6 bases). CDR1 is LGHDT and CDR2 is YNNKEL in the germline V gene (reference sequence). The CDR3 is 15 amino acids. Deletions cut 10 bases from V and 8 bases from J, with 26 bases between. CDR3 nucleotide sequence: TGTGCCACCAAGCCTTCAACAACAGGGAGCCCCGAAGCTTTCTTT. It translates to CATKPSTTGSPEAFF.

V gene TRBV19 combines with J gene TRBJ2-1, with 8 positions matching TRBD1. V shed 6 bases and J 2 bases; nucleotides not matched to a gene: 3. Germline V CDR1 and CDR2: LNHDA, SQIVND (reference sequence). The CDR3 extends over 14 amino acids. The CDR3 here is CASSRGLAYNEQFF. The DNA of the CDR3 is TGTGCCAGTAGCAGGGGGCTAGCCTACAATGAGCAGTTCTTC.

The chain has TRBV3-1 (or the pseudogene TRBV3-2) and TRBJ1-1; TRBD1 matches 9 bases. V gave up 3 bases and J gave up 4 bases; unmatched junction bases: 6. The CDR3 has 15 residues. CDR1 LGHDT and CDR2 YNNKEL come from the germline V gene (reference sequence). CDR3 protein: CASSHSQGAFTEAFF. In DNA, the CDR3 is TGTGCCAGCAGCCATTCACAGGGGGCTTTCACTGAAGCTTTCTTT.

The chain has TRBV30 and TRBJ1-1; the match to TRBD1 covers 9 bases. This CDR3 has 19 residues. The germline CDR1 and CDR2 sequences are GTSNPN and SVGIG (reference sequence). J lost 4 bases, V lost 4 bases, and 22 bases had no gene match. CDR3 sequence reads: CAWIKGKTGGDLPATEAFF. CDR3 nucleotides: TGTGCCTGGATAAAGGGGAAAACAGGGGGCGATCTCCCGGCCACTGAAGCTTTCTTT.

This rearrangement joins TRBV28 to TRBJ1-2; the D gene is possibly TRBD1 (5 bases). The CDR3 is 14 residues long. Germline values: CDR1 MDHEN, CDR2 SYDVKM. Trimming took off 2 bases at V and 0 bases at J, with 7 bases between the two ends. CDR3 coding DNA: TGTGCCAGCAGTTTAGACAGTTCTAACTATGGCTACACCTTC. Its translation: CASSLDSSNYGYTF.

This sequence joins TRBV4-1 and TRBJ2-7, with no clear D. V lost 2 bases and J lost 1, with 9 bases in between. Germline V gene lookup returns CDR1 MGHRA and CDR2 YSYEKL. CDR3 length: 14 residues. CDR3 in amino acids: CASSQMSLSYEQYF. The CDR3 DNA is TGCGCCAGCAGCCAAATGAGCTTATCCTACGAGCAGTACTTC.